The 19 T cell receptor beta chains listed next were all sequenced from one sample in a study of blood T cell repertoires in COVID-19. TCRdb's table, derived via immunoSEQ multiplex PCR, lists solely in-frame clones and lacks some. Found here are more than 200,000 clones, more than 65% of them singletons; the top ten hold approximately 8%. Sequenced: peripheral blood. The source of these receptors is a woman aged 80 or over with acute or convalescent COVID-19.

CDR3 amino acids: CSASTGGAGNTIYF. CDR3 in DNA: TGCAGTGCTAGTACGGGGGGTGCTGGAAACACCATATATTTT. V gene TRBV20-1 combines with J gene TRBJ1-3; D is possibly TRBD1 (5 bases). Germline assignment: CDR1 DFQATT and CDR2 SNEGSKA (reference sequence). The CDR3 is made up of 14 amino acids. Between the trimmed V and J ends, which lost 3 bases and 2 bases, there was a span of 11 bases.

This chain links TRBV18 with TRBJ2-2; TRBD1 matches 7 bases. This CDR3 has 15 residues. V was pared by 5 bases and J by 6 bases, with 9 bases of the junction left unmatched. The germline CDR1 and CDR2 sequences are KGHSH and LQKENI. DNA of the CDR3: TGTGCCAGCTCAAGACAGGGCAACGGGGCCGGGGAGCTGTTTTTT. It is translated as CASSRQGNGAGELFF.

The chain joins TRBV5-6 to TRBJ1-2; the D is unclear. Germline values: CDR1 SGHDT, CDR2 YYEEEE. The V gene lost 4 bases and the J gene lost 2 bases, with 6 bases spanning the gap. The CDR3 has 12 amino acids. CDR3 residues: CASSPRNYGYTF. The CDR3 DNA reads TGTGCCAGCAGCCCTCGGAACTATGGCTACACCTTC.

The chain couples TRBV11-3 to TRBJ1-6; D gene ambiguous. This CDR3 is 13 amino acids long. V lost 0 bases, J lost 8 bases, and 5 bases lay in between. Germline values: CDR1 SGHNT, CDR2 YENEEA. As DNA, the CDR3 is TGTGCCAGCAGCTTAGATCAGTATTCACCCCTCCACTTT. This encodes CASSLDQYSPLHF.

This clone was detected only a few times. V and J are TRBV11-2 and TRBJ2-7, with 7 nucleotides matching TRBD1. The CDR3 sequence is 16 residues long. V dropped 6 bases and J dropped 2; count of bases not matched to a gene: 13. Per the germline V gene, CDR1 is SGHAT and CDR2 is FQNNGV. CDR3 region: CASSNLRDSEAYEQYF. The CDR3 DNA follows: TGTGCCAGCAGTAATCTCCGGGACAGCGAGGCCTACGAGCAGTACTTC. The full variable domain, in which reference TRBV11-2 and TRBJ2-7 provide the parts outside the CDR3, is EAGVAQSPRYKIIEKRQSVAFWCNPISGHATLYWYQQILGQGPKLLIQFQNNGVVDDSQLPKDRFSAERLKGVDSTLKIQPAKLEDSAVYLCASSNLRDSEAYEQYFGPGTRLTVT.

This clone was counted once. The chain's CDR3 is CASSGQGALGEKLFF. CDR3 DNA sequence: TGTGCCAGCAGTGGACAGGGGGCTTTAGGTGAAAAACTGTTTTTT. The J gene is TRBJ1-4, the V gene TRBV2, with 10 bases fitting TRBD1. Germline V gene lookup returns CDR1 SNHLY and CDR2 FYNNEI. V lost 4 bases and J lost 7; bases outside the gene matches: 6. The CDR3 totals 15 residues.

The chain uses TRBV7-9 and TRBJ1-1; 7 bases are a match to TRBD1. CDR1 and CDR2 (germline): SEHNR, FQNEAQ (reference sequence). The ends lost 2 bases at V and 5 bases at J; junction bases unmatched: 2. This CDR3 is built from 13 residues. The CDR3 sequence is CASSLQGETEAFF. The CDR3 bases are TGTGCCAGCAGCTTACAGGGGGAGACTGAAGCTTTCTTT.

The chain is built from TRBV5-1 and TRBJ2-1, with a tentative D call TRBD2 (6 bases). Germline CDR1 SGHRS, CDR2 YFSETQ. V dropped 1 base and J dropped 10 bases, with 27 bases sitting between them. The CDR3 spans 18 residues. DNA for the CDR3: TGCGCCAGCAGCTTGTTGGTTAGCGGCAGACCCTCATCTAACGAGCAGTTCTTC. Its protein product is CASSLLVSGRPSSNEQFF.

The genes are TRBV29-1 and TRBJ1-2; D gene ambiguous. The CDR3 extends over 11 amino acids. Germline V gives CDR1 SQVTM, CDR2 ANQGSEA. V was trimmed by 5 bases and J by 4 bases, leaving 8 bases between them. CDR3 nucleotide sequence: TGCAGCGTTTTGGCGGGCTATGGCTACACCTTC. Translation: CSVLAGYGYTF.

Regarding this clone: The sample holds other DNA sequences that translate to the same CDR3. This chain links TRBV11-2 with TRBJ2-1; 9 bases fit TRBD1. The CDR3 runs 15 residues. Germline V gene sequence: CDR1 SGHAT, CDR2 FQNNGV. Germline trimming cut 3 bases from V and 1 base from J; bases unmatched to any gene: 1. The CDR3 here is CASSLGQGSYNEQFF. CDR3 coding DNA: TGTGCCAGCAGCTTGGGACAGGGATCCTACAATGAGCAGTTCTTC.

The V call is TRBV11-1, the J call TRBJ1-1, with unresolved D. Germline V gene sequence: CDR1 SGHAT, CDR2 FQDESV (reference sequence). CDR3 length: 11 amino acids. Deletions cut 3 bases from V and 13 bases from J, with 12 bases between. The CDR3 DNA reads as TGTGCCAGCAGCTTCTCGGGTTTGGATTTCTTT. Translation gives CASSFSGLDFF.

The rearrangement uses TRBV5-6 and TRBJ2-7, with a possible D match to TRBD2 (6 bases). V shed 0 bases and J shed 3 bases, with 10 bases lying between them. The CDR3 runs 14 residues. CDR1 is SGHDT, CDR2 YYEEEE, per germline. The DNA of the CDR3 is TGTGCCAGCAGCTTGGCAGGACTAAACTACGAGCAGTACTTC. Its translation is CASSLAGLNYEQYF.

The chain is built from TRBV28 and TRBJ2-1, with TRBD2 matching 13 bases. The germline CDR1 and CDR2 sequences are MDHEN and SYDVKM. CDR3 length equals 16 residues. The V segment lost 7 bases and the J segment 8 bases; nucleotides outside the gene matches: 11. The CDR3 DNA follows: TGTGCCAGCACCCCCCCGGGACTAGCGGGGAGGGATGAGCAGTTCTTC. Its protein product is CASTPPGLAGRDEQFF.

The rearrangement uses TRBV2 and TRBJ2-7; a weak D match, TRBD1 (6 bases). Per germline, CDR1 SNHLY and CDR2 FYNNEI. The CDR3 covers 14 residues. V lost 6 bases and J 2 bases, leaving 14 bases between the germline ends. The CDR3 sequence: CASRGQPSTYEQYF. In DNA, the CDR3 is TGTGCCAGCAGAGGACAGCCCTCCACCTACGAGCAGTACTTC. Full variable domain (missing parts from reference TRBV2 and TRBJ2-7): EPEVTQTPSHQVTQMGQEVILRCVPISNHLYFYWYRQILGQKVEFLVSFYNNEISEKSEIFDDQFSVERPDGSNFTLKIRSTKLEDSAMYFCASRGQPSTYEQYFGPGTRLTVT.

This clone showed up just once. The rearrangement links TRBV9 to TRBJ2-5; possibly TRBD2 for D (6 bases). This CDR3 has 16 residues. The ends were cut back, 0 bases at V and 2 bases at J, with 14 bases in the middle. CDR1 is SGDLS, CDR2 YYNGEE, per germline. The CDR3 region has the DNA TGTGCCAGCAGCGTAGGCCCGGGAGTAAGTCAAGAGACCCAGTACTTC. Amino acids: CASSVGPGVSQETQYF.

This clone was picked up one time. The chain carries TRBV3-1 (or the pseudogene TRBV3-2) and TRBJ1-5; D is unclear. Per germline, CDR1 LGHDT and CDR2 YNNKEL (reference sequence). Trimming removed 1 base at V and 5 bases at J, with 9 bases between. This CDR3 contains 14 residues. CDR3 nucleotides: TGTGCCAGCAGCCAAGCCAGTTCCGATCAGCCCCAGCATTTT. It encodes CASSQASSDQPQHF.

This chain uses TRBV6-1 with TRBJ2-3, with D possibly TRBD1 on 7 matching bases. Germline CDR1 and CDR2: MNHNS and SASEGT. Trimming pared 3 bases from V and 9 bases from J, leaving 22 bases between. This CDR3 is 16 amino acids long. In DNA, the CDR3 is TGTGCCAGCAGTGACCTTAGCGGTACCCGCAGGGGGACGCAGTATTTT. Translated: CASSDLSGTRRGTQYF.

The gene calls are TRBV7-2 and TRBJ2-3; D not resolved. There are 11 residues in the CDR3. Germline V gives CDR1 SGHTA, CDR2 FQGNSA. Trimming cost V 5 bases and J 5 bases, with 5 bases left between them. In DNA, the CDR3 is TGTGCCAGCAGCCTAAAAGATACGCAGTATTTT. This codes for CASSLKDTQYF. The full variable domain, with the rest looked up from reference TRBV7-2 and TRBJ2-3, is GAGVSQSPSNKVTEKGKDVELRCDPISGHTALYWYRQSLGQGLEFLIYFQGNSAPDKSGLPSDRFSAERTGGSVSTLTIQRTQQEDSAVYLCASSLKDTQYFGPGTRLTVL.

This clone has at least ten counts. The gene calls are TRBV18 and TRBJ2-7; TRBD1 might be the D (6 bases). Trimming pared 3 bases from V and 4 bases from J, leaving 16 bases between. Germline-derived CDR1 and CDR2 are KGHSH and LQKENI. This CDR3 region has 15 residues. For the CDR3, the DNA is TGTGCCAGCTCACCTCCGGGACATAATTCGTACGAGCAGTACTTC. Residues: CASSPPGHNSYEQYF.